The clone carrying this T cell receptor (beta chain) came up a few times. The sample belongs to a study of long-term antiretroviral therapy in people with HIV. Version v3.0 of the immunoSEQ assay ran at survey level. Repertoires were generated with immunoSEQ multiplex PCR, while TCRdb's copy carries only in-frame clones and drops some. The table lists roughly 29,000 clones, about 80% of them singletons. From germline, CDR1 is SGHTA and CDR2 FQGNSA. V lost 4 bases and J lost 3, with 13 bases in between. The CDR3 covers 15 residues. The clonotype comes from a man aged 40-55 years with HIV. This specimen consisted of unsorted PBMCs, obtained 0.3 years after starting antiretroviral therapy. The chain uses TRBV7-2 and TRBJ1-5; D uncertain. The CDR3 DNA follows: TGTGCCAGCAGCTCCCGGGTCTCGAACAATCAGCCCCAGCATTTT. It is translated as CASSSRVSNNQPQHF.